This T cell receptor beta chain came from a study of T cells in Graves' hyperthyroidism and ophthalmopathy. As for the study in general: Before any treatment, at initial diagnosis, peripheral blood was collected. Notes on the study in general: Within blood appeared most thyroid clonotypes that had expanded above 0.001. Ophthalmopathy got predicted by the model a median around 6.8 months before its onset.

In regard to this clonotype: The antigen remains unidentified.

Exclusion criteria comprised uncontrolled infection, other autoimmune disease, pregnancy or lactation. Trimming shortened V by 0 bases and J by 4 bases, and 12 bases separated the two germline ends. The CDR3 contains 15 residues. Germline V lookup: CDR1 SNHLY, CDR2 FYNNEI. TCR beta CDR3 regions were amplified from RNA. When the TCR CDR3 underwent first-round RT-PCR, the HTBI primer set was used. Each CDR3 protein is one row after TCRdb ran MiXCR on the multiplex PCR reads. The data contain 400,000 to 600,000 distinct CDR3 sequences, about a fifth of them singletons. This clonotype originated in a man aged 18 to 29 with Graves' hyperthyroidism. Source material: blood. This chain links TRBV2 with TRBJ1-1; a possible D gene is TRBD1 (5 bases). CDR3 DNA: TGTGCCAGCAGTGAAGCGCCCGAGGGGACCACTGAAGCTTTCTTT. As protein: CASSEAPEGTTEAFF.